The 8 T cell receptor beta chains in this list originate from one sample, sequenced in a study of identical twins. One entry per CDR3 protein results from TCRdb running MiXCR on the 5' RACE reads. The table includes 1.5 million or so distinct CDR3 sequences, under 35% detected once. Specimen: cord blood. The receptors were gathered from a newborn girl in good health.

The gene calls are TRBV20-1 and TRBJ2-7; no firm D call. V was pared by 0 bases and J by 0 bases, with 15 bases between. There are 16 residues in the CDR3. CDR1 is DFQATT, CDR2 SNEGSKA, per germline (reference sequence). Written as DNA, the CDR3 is TGCAGTGCTAGAGATCTGCGGACCCGATCCTCCTACGAGCAGTACTTC. Protein product: CSARDLRTRSSYEQYF.

V and J are TRBV20-1 and TRBJ2-2; possibly TRBD1 or TRBD2 for D (5 bases each). The CDR3 runs to 14 residues. Trimming stripped 4 bases from V and 4 bases from J, with 13 bases between. Germline lookup yields CDR1 DFQATT and CDR2 SNEGSKA (reference sequence). CDR3 amino acids: CSATRDGRTGELFF. The CDR3 bases are TGCAGTGCTACCCGGGACGGACGCACCGGGGAGCTGTTTTTT.

This clonotype was counted only a few times. The chain recombines TRBV7-2 with TRBJ2-3; 12 bases are a match to TRBD2. The CDR3 has 18 residues. Germline loops: CDR1 SGHTA, CDR2 FQGNSA. The junction had 13 bases not matched to a gene; V was cut back by 6 bases and J by 3 bases. CDR3 sequence reads: CASSSYLLLAGGTDTQYF. The CDR3, as DNA: TGTGCCAGCAGTTCCTACCTCCTCCTAGCGGGGGGGACAGATACGCAGTATTTT.

There are a few counts of this clonotype. The chain employs TRBV12-3 or TRBV12-4 and TRBJ2-3; the match to TRBD2 covers 7 bases. This CDR3 has 15 residues. Trimming took 7 bases from V and 0 from J; bases not matched to a gene: 7. CDR3 sequence: CASTSRRGSTDTQYF. The CDR3 bases are TGTGCCAGCACTTCTAGGCGGGGGAGCACAGATACGCAGTATTTT.

V gene TRBV3-1 combines with J gene TRBJ2-3, with TRBD2 matching over 8 bases. The J segment lost 6 bases and the V segment lost 3 bases, leaving 8 bases of the junction unmatched. CDR3 size: 15 residues. Per the germline V gene, CDR1 is LGHDT and CDR2 is YNNKEL (reference sequence). The CDR3 DNA reads TGTGCCAGCAGCCAGGGGAGCGGGAGTCTCGATACGCAGTATTTT. Amino acid sequence: CASSQGSGSLDTQYF.

Notes on this clonotype: At one end, the junction sequence differs from germline, possibly due to a read error. V gene TRBV28 combines with J gene TRBJ2-1; 16 bases are shared with TRBD2. Germline V gene sequence: CDR1 MDHEN, CDR2 SYDVKM. CDR3 length: 15 residues. CDR3 residues: CAGSLGLAGGNEQFF. The CDR3 DNA is TGTGCCGGCAGTCTGGGACTAGCGGGAGGGAATGAGCAGTTCTTC.

The J gene is TRBJ1-1, the V gene TRBV7-9, with D perhaps TRBD1 (5 bases). Germline V gives CDR1 SEHNR, CDR2 FQNEAQ (reference sequence). The CDR3 consists of 11 residues. Between the trimmed V and J ends, which lost 4 bases and 11 bases, there was a span of 11 bases. CDR3 sequence (DNA): TGTGCCAGCAGCTACGGGGGTGGGGCTTTCTTT. Protein product: CASSYGGGAFF.

This clonotype was counted ten times or more. The chain employs TRBV3-1 and TRBJ2-7; 8 bases match TRBD1. The CDR3 is 22 amino acids. CDR1 LGHDT and CDR2 YNNKEL come from the germline V gene (reference sequence). The V and J ends lost 0 bases and 1 base, in that order; junction bases with no gene match: 23. The CDR3 nucleotides read TGTGCCAGCAGCCAAGAATGGCCACCCGGGACAGGTTGGACCACCGCTTCCTACGAGCAGTACTTC. It specifies CASSQEWPPGTGWTTASYEQYF.